These T cell receptor beta chains were read from a single sample in a study of STAT5B mutations in CD4+ large granular lymphocyte leukemia. TCRdb's copy holds only in-frame clones and misses some; the assay was immunoSEQ multiplex PCR. Of around 31,000 clones in the sample, 72% are singletons; the top ten hold 1.5% to 2.5%. What was sequenced was CD4+ T cells from blood buffy coats. The receptor source for this set is a human donor in good health. The CDR3 runs from the conserved cysteine through the conserved F or W. A D gene is named only where the DNA matches it firmly. The size field is filled for only some rows; it gives once, few, many or a size class.

CASSLDTSRLEPQHF TGTGCCAGCAGTTTAGACACCTCTCGGTTGGAGCCCCAGCATTTT NA 15 TRBJ1-5 NA TRBV27
CASRQDRGREKLFF TGTGCCAGCAGACAGGACAGGGGTCGGGAAAAACTGTTTTTT TRBD1 14 TRBJ1-4 NA TRBV2
CASSFGGTGSPSYEQYF TGTGCCAGCAGCTTCGGGGGGACAGGGAGCCCTAGCTACGAGCAGTACTTC TRBD1 17 TRBJ2-7 NA TRBV7-8
CASSLAGTGVGHEQFF TGTGCCAGCAGCTTGGCGGGGACAGGGGTTGGGCATGAGCAGTTCTTC TRBD1 16 TRBJ2-1 NA TRBV5-8
CATRTGLGNSPLHF TGTGCCACTAGGACAGGGCTTGGTAATTCACCCCTCCACTTT TRBD1 14 TRBJ1-6 NA TRBV10-3
CASSYSTRGNSPLHF TGTGCCAGCAGTTATTCGACCAGGGGGAATTCACCCCTCCACTTT TRBD1 15 TRBJ1-6 NA TRBV6-6
CASSPSARGQDTGELFF TGCGCCAGCAGCCCAAGCGCCAGGGGGCAGGACACCGGGGAGCTGTTTTTT TRBD1 17 TRBJ2-2 NA TRBV4-3
CASSYQGPYSGNTIYF TGTGCCAGCAGTTACCAGGGTCCTTACTCTGGAAACACCATATATTTT NA 16 TRBJ1-3 NA TRBV6-6
CSVASGAGIQPQHF TGCAGCGTTGCATCAGGGGCTGGGATCCAGCCCCAGCATTTT NA 14 TRBJ1-5 NA TRBV29-1
CASSANRGGGEKLFF TGTGCCAGCAGTGCAAACAGGGGGGGAGGCGAAAAACTGTTTTTT TRBD1 15 TRBJ1-4 few TRBV2
CASSDDGKDSPLHF TGTGCCAGCAGTGATGATGGGAAGGATTCACCCCTCCACTTT NA 14 TRBJ1-6 NA TRBV6-4
CASTNRAAYEQYF TGCGCCAGCACGAACCGGGCGGCCTACGAGCAGTACTTC NA 13 TRBJ2-7 NA TRBV10-2
CASSLARNTGELFF TGTGCCAGCAGCTTGGCCAGGAACACCGGGGAGCTGTTTTTT NA 14 TRBJ2-2 NA TRBV5-4
CASSKDRRQAANSDNQPQHF TGTGCCAGCAGCAAAGATAGACGACAGGCCGCAAACTCAGACAATCAGCCCCAGCATTTT NA 20 TRBJ1-5 few TRBV21-1
CASSLVVPTGSGYTF TGTGCCAGCAGCTTAGTAGTGCCGACAGGGAGTGGCTACACCTTC TRBD1 15 TRBJ1-2 NA TRBV7-8
CASRPAGVQPQHF TGTGCCAGTAGACCCGCAGGGGTACAGCCCCAGCATTTT NA 13 TRBJ1-5 NA TRBV19
CASSFRRYGYTF TGTGCCAGCAGCTTCCGACGGTATGGCTACACCTTC NA 12 TRBJ1-2 few TRBV11-2
CASSLEGDRNQPQHF TGTGCCAGCAGCTTGGAAGGGGACCGCAATCAGCCCCAGCATTTT NA 15 TRBJ1-5 NA TRBV5-8
CASSLPFRRTDTQYF TGTGCCAGCAGCTTACCCTTCAGGCGCACAGATACGCAGTATTTT NA 15 TRBJ2-3 NA TRBV7-8
CASSHSYSGNTIYF TGTGCCAGCAGCCACAGCTACTCTGGAAACACCATATATTTT NA 14 TRBJ1-3 NA TRBV7-2
CASSPGVSGANVLTF TGTGCCAGCAGCCCGGGGGTATCTGGGGCCAACGTCCTGACTTTC NA 15 TRBJ2-6 NA TRBV5-6
CASSFEAAAPTDTQYF TGTGCCAGCAGCTTCGAGGCAGCCGCGCCCACAGATACGCAGTATTTT NA 16 TRBJ2-3 NA TRBV7-2
CASSWNRGDYEQYF TGTGCCAGCAGTTGGAACAGGGGAGATTACGAGCAGTACTTC TRBD1 14 TRBJ2-7 NA TRBV6-6
CASSRASGGSSYNEQFF TGCGCCAGCAGCCGGGCTAGCGGGGGCAGCTCCTACAATGAGCAGTTCTTC TRBD2 17 TRBJ2-1 NA TRBV4-1
CASSYSGVDYGYTF TGTGCCAGCAGTTACTCTGGAGTTGACTATGGCTACACCTTC NA 14 TRBJ1-2 NA TRBV6-5
CASSQDGNEGEQYF TGCGCCAGCAGCCAAGACGGAAACGAGGGGGAGCAGTACTTC NA 14 TRBJ2-7 NA TRBV4-3
CASSDVSWGSQPQHF TGTGCCAGCAGTGATGTAAGTTGGGGGAGTCAGCCCCAGCATTTT NA 15 TRBJ1-5 NA TRBV2
CASSLGGQGSYEQYF TGTGCCAGCAGCTTAGGGGGACAGGGTTCCTACGAGCAGTACTTC TRBD1 15 TRBJ2-7 NA TRBV7-6
CASSLAGFTDTQYF TGTGCCAGCAGCTTGGCGGGCTTCACAGATACGCAGTATTTT NA 14 TRBJ2-3 NA TRBV5-4
CASGGSAGSSYEQYF TGTGCCAGCGGGGGGAGTGCCGGTAGCTCCTACGAGCAGTACTTC NA 15 TRBJ2-7 few TRBV28
CASSRTEADGYTF TGTGCCAGCAGTAGGACCGAAGCAGATGGCTACACCTTC NA 13 TRBJ1-2 NA TRBV6-5
CASSPRSDVQETQYF TGTGCCAGCTCACCACGGTCAGACGTACAAGAGACCCAGTACTTC NA 15 TRBJ2-5 NA TRBV18
CASSLDEGSGANVLTF TGTGCCAGCAGCTTAGACGAAGGTTCTGGGGCCAACGTCCTGACTTTC NA 16 TRBJ2-6 few TRBV13
CASSRNLQGTGELFF TGCGCCAGCAGCCGGAACCTACAGGGTACAGGGGAGCTGTTTTTT NA 15 TRBJ2-2 NA TRBV5-1
CASSVRASGNTGELFF TGTGCCAGCAGTGTCCGTGCTAGCGGGAACACCGGGGAGCTGTTTTTT TRBD2 16 TRBJ2-2 few TRBV2
CASSQGDRGREQYF TGCGCCAGCAGCCAGGGCGACAGGGGGCGGGAGCAGTACTTC TRBD1 14 TRBJ2-7 few TRBV4-1
CASSYSGTLGETQYF TGTGCCAGCAGTTACTCGGGGACCTTAGGAGAGACCCAGTACTTC NA 15 TRBJ2-5 NA TRBV6-6
CASSTPSGWEQFF TGTGCCAGTAGTACACCTAGCGGCTGGGAGCAGTTCTTC TRBD2 13 TRBJ2-1 NA TRBV19
CASSARLAGGQETQYF TGTGCCAGCAGCGCTCGACTAGCGGGGGGGCAAGAGACCCAGTACTTC TRBD2 16 TRBJ2-5 NA TRBV7-6
CASSPRDRGQIVDNEQFF TGTGCCAGCAGCCCTAGGGACAGGGGGCAAATTGTGGACAATGAGCAGTTCTTC TRBD1 18 TRBJ2-1 NA TRBV9
CASSFRVGGPSETQYF TGTGCCAGCAGCTTTCGGGTCGGGGGTCCTTCAGAGACCCAGTACTTC NA 16 TRBJ2-5 few TRBV5-5
CASSLGVSRTSPLHF TGTGCCAGCAGCTTGGGGGTTTCAAGGACCTCACCCCTCCACTTT NA 15 TRBJ1-6 few TRBV5-5
CASSAEGGGYTF TGTGCCAGCAGTGCCGAGGGAGGTGGCTACACCTTC NA 12 TRBJ1-2 few TRBV2
CASSGSGGAGETQYF TGTGCCAGCAGTGGTAGCGGGGGGGCCGGGGAGACCCAGTACTTC TRBD2 15 TRBJ2-5 NA TRBV25-1
CASSQGLAGGPGETQYF TGTGCCAGCAGCCAGGGGCTAGCGGGGGGGCCGGGCGAGACCCAGTACTTC TRBD2 17 TRBJ2-5 NA TRBV7-2